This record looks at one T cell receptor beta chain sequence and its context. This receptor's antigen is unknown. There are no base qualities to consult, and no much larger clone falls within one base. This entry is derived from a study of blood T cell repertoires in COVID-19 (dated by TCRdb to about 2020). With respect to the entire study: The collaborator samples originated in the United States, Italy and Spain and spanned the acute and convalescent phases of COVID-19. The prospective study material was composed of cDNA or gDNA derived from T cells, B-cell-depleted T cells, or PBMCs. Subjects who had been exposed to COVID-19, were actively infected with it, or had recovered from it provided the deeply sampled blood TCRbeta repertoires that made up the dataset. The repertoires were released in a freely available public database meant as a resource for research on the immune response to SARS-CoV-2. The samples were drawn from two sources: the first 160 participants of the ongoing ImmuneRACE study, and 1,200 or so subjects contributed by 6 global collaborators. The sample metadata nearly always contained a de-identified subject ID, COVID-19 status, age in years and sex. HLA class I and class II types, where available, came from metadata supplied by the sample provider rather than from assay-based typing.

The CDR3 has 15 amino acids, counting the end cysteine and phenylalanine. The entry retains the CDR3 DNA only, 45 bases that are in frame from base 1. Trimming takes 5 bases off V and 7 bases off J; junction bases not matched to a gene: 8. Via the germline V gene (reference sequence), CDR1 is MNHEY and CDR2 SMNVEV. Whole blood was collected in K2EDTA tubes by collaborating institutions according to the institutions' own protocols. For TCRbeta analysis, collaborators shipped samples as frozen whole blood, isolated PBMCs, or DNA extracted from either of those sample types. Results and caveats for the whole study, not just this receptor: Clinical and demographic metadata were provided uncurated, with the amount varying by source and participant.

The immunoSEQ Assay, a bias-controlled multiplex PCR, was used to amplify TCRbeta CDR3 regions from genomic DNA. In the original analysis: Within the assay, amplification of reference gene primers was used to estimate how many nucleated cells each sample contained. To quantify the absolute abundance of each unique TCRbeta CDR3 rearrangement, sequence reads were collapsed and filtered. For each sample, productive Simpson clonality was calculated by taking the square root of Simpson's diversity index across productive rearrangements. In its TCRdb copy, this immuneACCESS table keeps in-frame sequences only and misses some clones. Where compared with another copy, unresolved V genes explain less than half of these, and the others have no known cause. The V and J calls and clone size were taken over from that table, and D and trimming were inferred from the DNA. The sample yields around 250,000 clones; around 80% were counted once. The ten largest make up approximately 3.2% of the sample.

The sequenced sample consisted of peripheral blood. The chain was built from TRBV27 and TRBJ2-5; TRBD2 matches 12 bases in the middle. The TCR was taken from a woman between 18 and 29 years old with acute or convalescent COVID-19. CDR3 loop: CASSPETSGSGTQYF. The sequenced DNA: TGTGCCAGCAGTCCAGAGACTAGCGGGAGTGGGACCCAGTACTTC.